This TCR beta chain was profiled in a study of T-cell memory formation after mild COVID-19. This CDR3 contains 10 residues. V dropped 7 bases and J dropped 3 bases, with 3 bases sitting between them. TCRdb analysed the 5' RACE reads with MiXCR anew, one entry per CDR3 protein. This sample has under 400,000 distinct CDR3 sequences; around 28% occur once, and the top ten carry approximately 13%. Sequences were obtained from PBMCs or a T cell subset sorted from them (not recorded which). This receptor was obtained from an adult woman who had mild COVID-19 (a few samples of this study predate the infection). Cell type and time point are not known. This chain uses TRBV12-3 or TRBV12-4 with TRBJ1-2; no firm D call. The CDR3 bases are TGTGCCAGCATCCACTATGGCTACACCTTC. Translated: CASIHYGYTF.